The 7 T cell receptor beta chains reported below all come from one sample, sequenced in a study of PD-1 blockade in classical Hodgkin lymphoma (dated by TCRdb to 2020 to 2021). Receptors were amplified or captured by the immunoSEQ multiplex PCR assay. TCRdb took over this immuneACCESS table, retaining in-frame rearrangements with V and J assigned. Such tables are incomplete; in checked studies, under half of the missing clones stem from an unresolved V gene, and the remainder is unexplained. The sample data list 35,000 to 50,000 clones, and around 75% of these were observed just once. About a fifth of the sample lies in the top ten. Explained via the paper, the time point label denotes: cycle 1 day 1 (C1D1), immediately before nivolumab initiation. Every trial patient had relapsed after autologous stem cell transplantation, and cohorts A, B and C differed in prior brentuximab vedotin exposure. Sequenced here: peripheral blood mononuclear cells (PBMCs), sampled at baseline. Every receptor here comes from a human donor with classical Hodgkin lymphoma.

The chain links TRBV30 to TRBJ1-5; 7 bases agree with TRBD1. V dropped 5 bases and J dropped 2; count of bases not matched to a gene: 6. From germline, CDR1 is GTSNPN and CDR2 SVGIG (reference sequence). The CDR3 length is 14 residues. CDR3 amino acids: CAWSGQIGNQPQHF. The CDR3 coding sequence is TGTGCCTGGTCGGGACAGATAGGCAATCAGCCCCAGCATTTT.

This chain links TRBV7-2 with TRBJ1-4; perhaps TRBD1 as D (6 bases). The CDR3 loop spans 13 amino acids. V lost 5 bases to trimming and J lost 10 bases, with 14 bases between them. CDR1 and CDR2 from the germline V gene are SGHTA and FQGNSA. The CDR3 DNA follows: TGTGCCAGCAGCCCCGGGACACTCGGAAAACTGTTTTTT. Protein: CASSPGTLGKLFF.

This rearrangement joins TRBV19 to TRBJ1-1; D is ambiguous. This CDR3 contains 17 residues. In germline, CDR1 is LNHDA, CDR2 SQIVND (reference sequence). V shed 2 bases and J shed 0 bases, with 16 bases lying between them. The CDR3 here is CASSIKQSWVVNTEAFF. CDR3 DNA: TGTGCCAGTAGTATAAAACAGTCATGGGTCGTGAACACTGAAGCTTTCTTT.

The chain is built from TRBV27 and TRBJ1-2, with 9 bases matching TRBD1. V lost 2 bases and J lost 0; bases outside the gene matches: 4. Germline values: CDR1 MNHEY, CDR2 SMNVEV (reference sequence). The CDR3 consists of 16 residues. The CDR3, as DNA: TGTGCCAGCAGTTTAAGGGGGACAGGGTCTAACTATGGCTACACCTTC. Amino acid sequence: CASSLRGTGSNYGYTF.

This clone is medium-sized (0.01 to 0.1%) by share. The same CDR3 arises from other DNA sequences in this sample as well. The rearrangement uses TRBV30 and TRBJ2-1, with D perhaps TRBD1 (5 bases). Germline V gene data show CDR1 as GTSNPN and CDR2 as SVGIG (reference sequence). Between the trimmed V and J ends, which lost 0 bases and 1 base, there was a span of 7 bases. The CDR3 contains 14 residues. Written as DNA, the CDR3 is TGTGCCTGGAGTGTCCAGGGATCCTACAATGAGCAGTTCTTC. It codes for CAWSVQGSYNEQFF.

The V call is TRBV29-1, the J call TRBJ2-7; possibly TRBD2 for D (6 bases). There are 15 residues in the CDR3. CDR1 is SQVTM and CDR2 is ANQGSEA in the germline V gene. V gave up 5 bases and J gave up 0 bases, with 17 bases separating them. CDR3 region: CSVWEEGLVSYEQYF. CDR3 nucleotides: TGCAGCGTTTGGGAGGAGGGGCTCGTCTCCTACGAGCAGTACTTC.

The CDR3: CAWSRDRAQETQYF. CDR3 coding DNA: TGTGCCTGGAGTCGGGACAGGGCCCAAGAGACCCAGTACTTC. V is TRBV30 and J is TRBJ2-5; TRBD1 matches 9 bases. Germline CDR1 reads GTSNPN; CDR2 reads SVGIG (reference sequence). The CDR3 sequence is 14 residues long. After removal of 2 bases from V and 1 base from J, the junction contained 2 bases not matched to a gene.